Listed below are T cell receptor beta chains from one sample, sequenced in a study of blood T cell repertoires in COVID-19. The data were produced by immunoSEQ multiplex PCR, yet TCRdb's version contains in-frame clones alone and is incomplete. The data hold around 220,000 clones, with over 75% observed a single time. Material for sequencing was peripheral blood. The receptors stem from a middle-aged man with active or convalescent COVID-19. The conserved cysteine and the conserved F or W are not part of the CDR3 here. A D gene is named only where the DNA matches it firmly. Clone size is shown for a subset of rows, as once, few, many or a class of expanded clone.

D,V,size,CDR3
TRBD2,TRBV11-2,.,ASSLEIGGGRDKETQY
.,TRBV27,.,ASSAQALNNGNTIY
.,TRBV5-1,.,ASTQLTGTRQETQY
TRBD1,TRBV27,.,ASSLPGQGAAGEQF
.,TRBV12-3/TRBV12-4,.,ASSFGGLIEAF
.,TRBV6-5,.,ASSYTGGDGGYT
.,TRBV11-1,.,ASSPSSRQNEKLF
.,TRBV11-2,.,ASSFYATMGGDTQY
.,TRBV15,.,ATSRDNMNQPQH
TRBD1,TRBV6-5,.,ASGDSSYEQY
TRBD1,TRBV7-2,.,ASSGWTGHYGYT
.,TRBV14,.,ASSQDAEFNTEAF
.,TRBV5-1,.,ASSSGTTNEKLF
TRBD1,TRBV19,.,ATKTGGSHTEAF
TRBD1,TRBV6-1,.,ASSGWGGQVNQPQH
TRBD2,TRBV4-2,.,ASSQDFGLALYNEQF
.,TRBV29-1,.,SVRGDTQY
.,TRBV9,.,ASGQGWGETNEKLF
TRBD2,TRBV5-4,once,ASSLAGAGEETQY